This TCR beta chain was sequenced for a study of T-cell reconstitution after alpha-beta-depleted transplantation in children. Study findings and constraints: Diversity and T-cell counts at one year after transplant derived mostly from new T cells. As was reported, about two months after transplant, alpha-beta T cells came from several hundred expanded graft clones.

A TCRbeta library incorporating unique molecular identifiers was prepared. One entry per CDR3 protein results from TCRdb running MiXCR on the PCR reads. The sample has more than 200,000 distinct CDR3 sequences; 20% to 30% are singletons. The CDR3 contains 14 residues. From germline, CDR1 is LNHNV and CDR2 YYDKDF (reference sequence). V was clipped by 3 bases and J by 4 bases, with 10 bases between them. Comment on this clonotype: Its specificity is not known.

The TCR originated in a female patient under 10 years old who had a stem cell transplant for congenital amegakaryocytic thrombocytopenia, so the T cells may come from the graft donor. This specimen was PBMCs, mostly from graft donor cells, taken 360 days after TCRalphabeta/CD19-depleted stem cell transplant. The V and J genes are TRBV15 and TRBJ1-3; maybe TRBD1 (6 bases). The CDR3 sequence is CATSRRDTGNTIYF. CDR3 DNA sequence: TGTGCCACCAGCAGGAGGGACACGGGAAACACCATATATTTT.